The sequence of this T cell receptor beta chain was determined in a study of shared clonotypes between healthy human individuals. In the case of this clone: Its matching antigen is unknown.

Overall study findings and caveats: In contrast to clonotypes shared by all four donors, non-shared clonotypes had lower generation probabilities. Despite large depth, rarefaction showed incomplete sorted-subset sequencing. A generally larger estimated richness was seen in naive subsets than in memory subsets.

Germline CDR1 is LNHDA and CDR2 is SQIVND (reference sequence). CDR3 length equals 15 residues. V lost 2 bases, J lost 0 bases, and 1 base stayed unmatched. Naive CD8 cells lacked CD45RO and underwent positive selection for CCR7, leaving out terminally differentiated effector memory CD45RA+ cells. Authors' analysis steps: ImmunoSEQ output held junction-only sequences without quality scores, so filtering differed. Produced via immunoSEQ multiplex PCR; TCRdb's table is partial and in-frame only. V and J calls and clone size come straight from that table; D and trimming were deduced from the DNA. Of approximately 2,200,000 clones in the sample, about 92% were seen once.

What was sequenced was naive CD8+ T cells from PBMCs. The chain recombines TRBV19 with TRBJ2-1, with 7 bases aligning to TRBD2. This sequence was found in a man between 18 and 29 years old in good health. Some clones in this sample may be carry-over from other donors' samples. CDR3 protein: CASSITSASYNEQFF. The CDR3, as DNA: TGTGCCAGTAGTATAACTAGCGCCTCCTACAATGAGCAGTTCTTC.